This TCR beta chain was observed in a study of identical twins. General study findings and limits: In zero-insertion analyses, partial confounding could arise from invariant MAIT and iNKT cells. Twins showed weaker excess sharing in their beta out-of-frame sequences. Modelling approaches yielded underestimates of out-of-frame TCR alpha sharing between monozygotic twins.

This CDR3 is 13 amino acids long. Germline loops: CDR1 LNHDA, CDR2 SQIVND (reference sequence). The V end lost 5 bases, the J end lost 9 bases, and 14 bases lay between the germline ends. Points on this clonotype: Its antigen is undetermined.

One entry per CDR3 protein, called by TCRdb with MiXCR from the 5' RACE reads. Here the sample spans under 250,000 distinct CDR3 sequences, around 10% being singletons. The sequence was collected from a woman younger than 30 in good health. Sequencing used memory (CD45RO+) T cells sorted from blood. V is TRBV19 and J is TRBJ1-5; no reliable D call. The DNA for the CDR3 is TGTGCCAGTAGTCCGGGCTCCAATTGGCCCCAGCATTTT. Protein product: CASSPGSNWPQHF.